This is a list of T cell receptor beta chains from one sample in a study of blood T cell repertoires in COVID-19. Assay used: immunoSEQ multiplex PCR; TCRdb lists only in-frame clones, some missing. This sample has approximately 100,000 clones, with roughly nine tenths found just once. Sequenced sample: peripheral blood. These receptor sequences come from a woman of 80 years or more with acute or convalescent COVID-19. CDR3s include the opening cysteine and the closing phenylalanine or tryptophan. Fields, in order: clone size, J gene, D gene, V gene, CDR3 DNA, CDR3 protein. The D gene is left open where the match is weak. Only part of the rows carry a size: once, few, many, or a class if the clone is expanded.

>-|TRBJ1-1|-|TRBV12-2
TGTGCAAGTCGCTACGCCAAGGGGTTCGTGAACACTGAAGCTTTCTTT
CASRYAKGFVNTEAFF
>-|TRBJ2-2|-|TRBV5-4
TGTGCCAGCAGCTTTAGCACCGGGGAGCTGTTTTTT
CASSFSTGELFF
>-|TRBJ1-2|-|TRBV4-3
TGCGCCAGCAGCCGGGACAAAACCCAAGTTGGCTACACCTTC
CASSRDKTQVGYTF
>-|TRBJ2-3|TRBD2|TRBV11-2
TGTGCCAGCAGCTTATCGGCACGGGGGGTCACAGATACGCAGTATTTT
CASSLSARGVTDTQYF
>-|TRBJ2-2|-|TRBV10-3
TGTGCCATCAGTGAGCCGGGACTCTACACCGGGGAGCTGTTTTTT
CAISEPGLYTGELFF
>-|TRBJ1-1|-|TRBV5-1
TGCGCCAGCAGCTTTCGGGATGGGACTGAAGCTTTCTTT
CASSFRDGTEAFF
>-|TRBJ2-7|-|TRBV7-2
TGTGCCAGCAGCCCAAACTTCTCCTACGAGCAGTACTTC
CASSPNFSYEQYF
>-|TRBJ1-2|-|TRBV30
TGTGCCTGGATGCAGGTTGACTATGGCTACACCTTC
CAWMQVDYGYTF
>-|TRBJ2-7|-|TRBV7-2
TGTGCCAGCAGCTTATCAGGGAAATACGAGCAGTACTTC
CASSLSGKYEQYF
>-|TRBJ2-3|-|TRBV7-2
TGTGCCAGCAGGTCAGATCATACGCAGTATTTT
CASRSDHTQYF
>-|TRBJ2-4|TRBD2|TRBV19
TGTGCCAGTAGTATGGGAGGGATCAGAGGGGCCAGTGCCAAAAACATTCAGTACTTC
CASSMGGIRGASAKNIQYF
>once|TRBJ1-1|-|TRBV20-1
TGCAGTGCTAGTACAATTTGGGGCTGGGACACTGAAGCTTTCTTT
CSASTIWGWDTEAFF
>-|TRBJ1-2|TRBD1|TRBV6-5
TGTGCCAGCTACAGGGGGCGCAACTATGGCTACACCTTC
CASYRGRNYGYTF
>-|TRBJ2-7|-|TRBV6-1
TGTGCCAGCAGCCGCAGCGAGAGCTACGAGCAGTACTTC
CASSRSESYEQYF
>-|TRBJ1-5|TRBD1|TRBV15
TGTGCCACCAGCAGAGGTCCCCGGGACAGGGGCATTGTCAATCAGCCCCAGCATTTT
CATSRGPRDRGIVNQPQHF
>-|TRBJ1-5|-|TRBV15
TGTGCCACCAGCAGAGATTCGGCAGCGTATAGCAATCAGCCCCAGCATTTT
CATSRDSAAYSNQPQHF
>-|TRBJ2-7|TRBD1|TRBV7-2
TGTGCCAGCAGCTTAGGGGACAGGGCCCACTTC
CASSLGDRAHF
>-|TRBJ1-1|-|TRBV6-6
TGTGCCAGCAGTTACCCTCCGACCTACAGGAACACTGAAGCTTTCTTT
CASSYPPTYRNTEAFF
>-|TRBJ2-3|TRBD2|TRBV7-9
TGTGCCAGCAGCTTAGTGGGTAGCGGGGGCTCAGATACGCAGTATTTT
CASSLVGSGGSDTQYF
>-|TRBJ2-7|TRBD1|TRBV2
TGTGCCAGCAGTGAAAGGGGACAGGGAAGCGAGCAGTACTTC
CASSERGQGSEQYF
>-|TRBJ1-2|TRBD1|TRBV6-6
TGTGCCAGCAGGCTGGACAGGGATTGGAACTATGGCTACACCTTC
CASRLDRDWNYGYTF
>-|TRBJ2-5|-|TRBV6-5
TGTGCCAGCAGTTTAGTACTGGGGCGACAAGAGACCCAGTACTTC
CASSLVLGRQETQYF
>-|TRBJ2-3|-|TRBV5-4
TGTGCCAGCAGACGCACCCGGGACTCCGATACGCAGTATTTT
CASRRTRDSDTQYF
>-|TRBJ2-5|-|TRBV28
TGTGCCAGCAGTGGGAGGGACATCCAAGAGACCCAGTACTTC
CASSGRDIQETQYF
>-|TRBJ1-5|-|TRBV19
TGTGCCAGTAGTATCGGGACTTATGGCAATCAGCCCCAGCATTTT
CASSIGTYGNQPQHF
>-|TRBJ2-7|TRBD2|TRBV2
TGTGCCAGCAGTGCCCAAACCCCCTGGAGCGGGGGGCTAACCTACGAGCAGTACTTC
CASSAQTPWSGGLTYEQYF
>-|TRBJ1-4|-|TRBV6-5
TGTGCCAGCAGTTACTCGCCGTACGGTCGGTATGAAAAACTGTTTTTT
CASSYSPYGRYEKLFF
>-|TRBJ2-7|-|TRBV7-8
TGTGCCACCCGGGACACCTCCTACGAGCAGTACTTC
CATRDTSYEQYF
>-|TRBJ1-5|-|TRBV2
TGTGCCAGCACTCTGAACGTCGGGGGCAATCAGCCCCAGCATTTT
CASTLNVGGNQPQHF
>-|TRBJ2-6|TRBD2|TRBV19
TGTGCCAGTAGCTGGGGAGGGTTCTTTTACTCTGGGGCCAACGTCCTGACTTTC
CASSWGGFFYSGANVLTF
>-|TRBJ2-3|TRBD2|TRBV5-1
TGCGCCAGCAGCTTGGAGCTTAGCGGGGGGGCCACAGATACGCAGTATTTT
CASSLELSGGATDTQYF
>-|TRBJ1-1|-|TRBV28
TGTGCCAGCACCACCGGGGGAGGGAACACTGAAGCTTTCTTT
CASTTGGGNTEAFF
>-|TRBJ1-6|TRBD1|TRBV2
TGTGCCAGCAGTGAACAGGGGGCGTTTAGGAATTCACCCCTCCACTTT
CASSEQGAFRNSPLHF
>few|TRBJ1-1|-|TRBV29-1
TGCAGCGTTACCGAGGGTCTGGGTGAAGCTTTCTTT
CSVTEGLGEAFF
>few|TRBJ2-3|-|TRBV7-2
TGTGCCAGCAGCTTAGACGGGACAAACACAGATACGCAGTATTTT
CASSLDGTNTDTQYF
>-|TRBJ1-4|-|TRBV2
TGTGCCAGCAGTGAACCTTATTTGAGGGAAAAACTGTTTTTT
CASSEPYLREKLFF
>-|TRBJ2-7|TRBD1|TRBV29-1
TGCAGCGTTGGCCCAGGGGGTCAATACGAGCAGTACTTC
CSVGPGGQYEQYF
>-|TRBJ2-1|-|TRBV19
TGTGCCAGTAGTACTGGACGGGGGAATGAGCAGTTCTTC
CASSTGRGNEQFF
>-|TRBJ2-2|-|TRBV2
TGTGCCAGCAGTGAAGTGGCAGGGCACGGGGAGCTGTTTTTT
CASSEVAGHGELFF
>-|TRBJ2-1|TRBD2|TRBV9
TGTGCCAGCAGCGTAGCGCTAGCGGGGGGTAGCAATGAGCAGTTCTTC
CASSVALAGGSNEQFF
>-|TRBJ2-7|-|TRBV18
TGTGCCAGCTCACCAGGTGCAGGGGGGACCTACGAGCAGTACTTC
CASSPGAGGTYEQYF
>-|TRBJ2-7|TRBD2|TRBV12-3/TRBV12-4
TGTGCCAGCAGTCTTAGCGGGGGGTACGAGCAGTACTTC
CASSLSGGYEQYF
>once|TRBJ1-2|TRBD1|TRBV28
TGTGCCAGCAGTTTATCGAAAGGCGGAGACAGGGGTGACTACTTC
CASSLSKGGDRGDYF
>-|TRBJ2-5|-|TRBV21-1
TGTGCCAGCAGCAAAGGGCCTCATTGGGACAGGGGGCAAGATGAGACCCAGTACTTC
CASSKGPHWDRGQDETQYF
>-|TRBJ1-2|TRBD1|TRBV9
TGTGCCAGCAGCGTACCCGGGACAGGGAGCTATGGCTACACCTTC
CASSVPGTGSYGYTF
>-|TRBJ2-5|TRBD1|TRBV7-2
TGTGCCAGCAGCCCGGACAGGGGTCAGACCCAGTACTTC
CASSPDRGQTQYF
>-|TRBJ1-5|TRBD1|TRBV19
TGTGCCAGTAGTATCTGGACAGGGGGCACTCAGCCCCAGCATTTT
CASSIWTGGTQPQHF
>-|TRBJ1-1|TRBD1|TRBV6-5
TGTGCCAGCGTAAACAGGGGGCTGAACACTGAAGCTTTCTTT
CASVNRGLNTEAFF
>-|TRBJ1-6|TRBD1|TRBV5-1
TGCGCCAGCAGCTTAACAGGGGAGTCTAATTCACCCCTCCACTTT
CASSLTGESNSPLHF
>-|TRBJ1-2|TRBD1|TRBV12-3/TRBV12-4
TGTGCCAGCAGAACCGGGACAGTCTATGGCTACACCTTC
CASRTGTVYGYTF
>-|TRBJ2-7|TRBD1|TRBV11-2
TGTGCCAGCAGCTTAGGGACAGGGGAATACGAGCAGTACTTC
CASSLGTGEYEQYF
>once|TRBJ2-7|-|TRBV20-1
TGCAGTGCTCCACAGGGTCACGAGCAGTACTTC
CSAPQGHEQYF
>few|TRBJ2-1|TRBD1|TRBV3-1/TRBV3-2
TGTGCCAGCAGCCACCTGGGACAGGGTAACAATGAGCAGTTCTTC
CASSHLGQGNNEQFF
>-|TRBJ1-1|TRBD1|TRBV6-5
TGTGCCAGCAGGGGGACAGGTGATCTGAACACTGAAGCTTTCTTT
CASRGTGDLNTEAFF
>-|TRBJ2-1|TRBD2|TRBV18
TGTGCCAGCTCACCTTCACTAGCGGGGAGGAATGAGCAGTTCTTC
CASSPSLAGRNEQFF